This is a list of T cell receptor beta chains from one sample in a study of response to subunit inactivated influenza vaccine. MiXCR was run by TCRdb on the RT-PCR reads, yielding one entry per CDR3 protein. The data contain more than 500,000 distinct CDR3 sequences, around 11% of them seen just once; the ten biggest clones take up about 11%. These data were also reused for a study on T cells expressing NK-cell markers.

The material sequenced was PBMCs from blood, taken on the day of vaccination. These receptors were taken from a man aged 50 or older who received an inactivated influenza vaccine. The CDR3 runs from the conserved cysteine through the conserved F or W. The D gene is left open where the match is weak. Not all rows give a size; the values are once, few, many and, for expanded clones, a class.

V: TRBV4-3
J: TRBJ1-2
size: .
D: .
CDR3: CASSQGYSQPRRDWDGYTF
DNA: TGCGCCAGCAGCCAAGGATACTCGCAGCCAAGACGTGATTGGGACGGCTACACCTTC

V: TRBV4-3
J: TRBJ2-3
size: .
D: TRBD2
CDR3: CASSQVASGGVKDTQYF
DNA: TGCGCCAGCAGCCAAGTTGCTAGCGGGGGGGTAAAAGATACGCAGTATTTT

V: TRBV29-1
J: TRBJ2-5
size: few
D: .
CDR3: CSVEDWDNRGETQYF
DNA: TGCAGCGTTGAAGATTGGGACAACCGGGGCGAGACCCAGTACTTC

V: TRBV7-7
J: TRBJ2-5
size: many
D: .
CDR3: CASSLGILETQYF
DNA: TGTGCCAGCAGCCTAGGGATTTTGGAGACCCAGTACTTC

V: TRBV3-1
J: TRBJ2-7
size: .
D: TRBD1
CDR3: CASSKSGQGRYEQYF
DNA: TGTGCCAGCAGCAAGTCGGGACAGGGCCGGTACGAGCAGTACTTC

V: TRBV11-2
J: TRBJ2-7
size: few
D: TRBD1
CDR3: CASSSLIPGQGDEQYF
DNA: TGTGCCAGCAGCTCACTCATCCCAGGACAGGGGGACGAGCAGTACTTC

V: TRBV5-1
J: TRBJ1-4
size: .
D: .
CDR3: CASSATQADEKLFF
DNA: TGCGCCAGCAGCGCCACGCAGGCTGATGAAAAACTGTTTTTT

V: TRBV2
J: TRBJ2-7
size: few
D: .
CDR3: CASKRSGTYEQYF
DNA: TGTGCCAGCAAGAGATCGGGAACGTACGAGCAGTACTTC

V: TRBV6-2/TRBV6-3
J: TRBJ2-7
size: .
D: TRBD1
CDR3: CASSLLKGTGSYEQYF
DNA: TGTGCCAGCAGCCTCCTTAAGGGGACAGGGTCCTACGAGCAGTACTTC

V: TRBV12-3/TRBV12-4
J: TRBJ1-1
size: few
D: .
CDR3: CASSQTGRNTEAFF
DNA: TGTGCCAGCAGTCAGACCGGGAGGAACACTGAAGCTTTCTTT

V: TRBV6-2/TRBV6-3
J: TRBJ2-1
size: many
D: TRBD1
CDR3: CASSYRDSRFNEQFF
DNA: TGTGCCAGCAGTTATCGGGACAGTCGATTCAATGAGCAGTTCTTC

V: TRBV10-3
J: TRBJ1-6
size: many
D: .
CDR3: CAISEGTAWGYSPLHF
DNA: TGTGCCATCAGTGAGGGGACGGCTTGGGGGTATTCACCCCTCCACTTT

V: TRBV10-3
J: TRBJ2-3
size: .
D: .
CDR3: CAISGTEKLTYTQYF
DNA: TGTGCCATCAGTGGTACGGAGAAGCTCACATATACGCAGTATTTT

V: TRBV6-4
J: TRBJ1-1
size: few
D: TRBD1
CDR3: CASSKTGGDTEAFF
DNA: TGTGCCAGCTCTAAGACAGGGGGTGACACTGAAGCTTTCTTT

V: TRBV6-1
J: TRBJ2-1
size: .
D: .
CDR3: CASSRPGRYNEQFF
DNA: TGTGCCAGCAGCCGACCTGGGAGATACAATGAGCAGTTCTTC

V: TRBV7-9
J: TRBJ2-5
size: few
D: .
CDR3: CASSLFPEETQYF
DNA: TGTGCCAGCAGCTTATTCCCGGAAGAGACCCAGTACTTC

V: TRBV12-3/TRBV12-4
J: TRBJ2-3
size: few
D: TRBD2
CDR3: CASSPSGRIIDTQYF
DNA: TGTGCCAGCAGTCCTAGCGGGAGGATTATAGATACGCAGTATTTT

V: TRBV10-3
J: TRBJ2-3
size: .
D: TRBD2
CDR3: CAVGTSGIPTDTQYF
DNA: TGTGCCGTTGGGACTAGCGGGATACCCACAGATACGCAGTATTTT

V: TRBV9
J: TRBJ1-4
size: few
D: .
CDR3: CASSVAGTVNEKLFF
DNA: TGTGCCAGCAGCGTAGCTGGGACGGTAAATGAAAAACTGTTTTTT

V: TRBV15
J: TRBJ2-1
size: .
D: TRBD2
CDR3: CATSMDPSGRYNEQFF
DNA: TGTGCCACCAGCATGGATCCTAGCGGGAGGTACAATGAGCAGTTCTTC

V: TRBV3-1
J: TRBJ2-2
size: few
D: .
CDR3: CASSQEGRAVRGELFF
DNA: TGTGCCAGCAGCCAAGAAGGCAGGGCCGTTAGGGGGGAGCTGTTTTTT

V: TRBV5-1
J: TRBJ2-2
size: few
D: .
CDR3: CASRGQGAAGELFF
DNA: TGCGCCAGCAGAGGGCAGGGAGCGGCCGGGGAGCTGTTTTTT

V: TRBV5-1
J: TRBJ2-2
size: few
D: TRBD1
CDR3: CASSFGQGAGAGELFF
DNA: TGCGCCAGCAGCTTCGGACAGGGGGCTGGAGCCGGGGAGCTGTTTTTT

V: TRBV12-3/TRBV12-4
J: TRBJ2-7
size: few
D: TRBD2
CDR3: CASSFGGGSEQYF
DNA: TGTGCCAGCAGTTTTGGCGGGGGAAGCGAGCAGTACTTC

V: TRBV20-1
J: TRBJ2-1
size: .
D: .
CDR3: CSATTGNVLNEQFF
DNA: TGCAGTGCTACTACAGGGAACGTGTTGAATGAGCAGTTCTTC

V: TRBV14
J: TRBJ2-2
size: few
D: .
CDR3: CASSQGLEPTGELFF
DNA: TGTGCCAGCAGCCAAGGTTTAGAACCCACCGGGGAGCTGTTTTTT

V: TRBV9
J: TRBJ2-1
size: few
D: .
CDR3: CASSVGSGTYNEQFF
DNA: TGTGCCAGCAGCGTCGGCAGTGGTACCTACAATGAGCAGTTCTTC

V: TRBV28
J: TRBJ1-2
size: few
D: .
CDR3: CASSFSSRGYGYTF
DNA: TGTGCCAGCAGTTTTAGTTCCCGGGGCTATGGCTACACCTTC

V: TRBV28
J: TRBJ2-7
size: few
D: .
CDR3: CASSSLEPYEQYF
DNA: TGTGCCAGCAGTTCCCTGGAGCCCTACGAGCAGTACTTC

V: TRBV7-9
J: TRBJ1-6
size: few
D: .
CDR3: CASSLALGSPLHF
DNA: TGTGCCAGCAGCTTAGCGCTAGGTTCACCCCTCCACTTT

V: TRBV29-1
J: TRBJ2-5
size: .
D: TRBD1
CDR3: CSVDRASRETQYF
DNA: TGCAGCGTCGACAGGGCCTCTCGAGAGACCCAGTACTTC

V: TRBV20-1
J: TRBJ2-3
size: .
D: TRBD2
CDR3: CSAPVPGLADTQYF
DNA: TGCAGTGCTCCCGTTCCGGGACTAGCAGATACGCAGTATTTT

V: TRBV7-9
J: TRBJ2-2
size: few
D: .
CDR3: CASSLLVTGELFF
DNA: TGTGCCAGCAGCCTCTTGGTAACCGGGGAGCTGTTTTTT

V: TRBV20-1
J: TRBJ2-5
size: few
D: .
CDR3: CSAATSQGVETQYF
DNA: TGCAGTGCCGCTACGTCGCAGGGAGTAGAGACCCAGTACTTC

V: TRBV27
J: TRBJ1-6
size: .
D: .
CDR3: CASSPWIDNSPLHF
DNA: TGTGCCAGCAGTCCTTGGATAGATAATTCACCCCTCCACTTT

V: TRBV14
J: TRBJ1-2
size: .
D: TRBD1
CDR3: CASSVTGDHYGYTF
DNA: TGTGCCAGCAGCGTTACAGGGGATCACTATGGCTACACCTTC

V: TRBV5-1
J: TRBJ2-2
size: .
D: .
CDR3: CASSLFPETGELFF
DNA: TGCGCCAGCAGCTTGTTCCCTGAAACCGGGGAGCTGTTTTTT

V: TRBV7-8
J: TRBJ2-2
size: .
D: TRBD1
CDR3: CASSTGQGGWTGELFF
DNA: TGTGCCAGCAGTACAGGACAGGGTGGTTGGACCGGGGAGCTGTTTTTT

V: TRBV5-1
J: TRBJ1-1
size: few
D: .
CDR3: CASSYPSGQDRDLNTEAFF
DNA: TGCGCCAGCAGCTATCCATCGGGGCAGGATAGAGATTTGAACACTGAAGCTTTCTTT

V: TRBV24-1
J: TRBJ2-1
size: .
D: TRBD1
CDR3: CATSDFKDRADNEQFF
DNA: TGTGCCACCAGTGATTTTAAGGACAGGGCCGACAATGAGCAGTTCTTC

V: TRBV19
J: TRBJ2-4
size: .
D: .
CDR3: CASSKQGKDIQYF
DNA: TGTGCCAGTAGTAAACAGGGCAAAGACATTCAGTACTTC